This T cell receptor (beta chain) was obtained from a study of spatial heterogeneity in lung cancer. In TCRdb, the 5' RACE reads were re-called with MiXCR into one record per CDR3 protein. The sample consists of about 20,000 distinct CDR3 sequences, approximately 11% of them appearing once. This clonotype was observed at least ten times. Germline-derived CDR1 and CDR2 are GTSNPN and SVGIG (reference sequence). CDR3 length equals 18 residues. The V end was cut by 2 bases, the J end by 5 bases, with 22 bases between. Sample time point: blood at routine non-recurrence follow-up after resection. Source: PBMCs, taken at follow-up. The TCR was taken from a female donor with early-stage non-small cell lung cancer. The genes are TRBV30 and TRBJ1-6; D gene ambiguous. The CDR3 spells CAWSIYSLPLEDNSPLHF. The CDR3 nucleotides are TGTGCCTGGAGTATCTACAGTCTCCCCCTTGAAGATAATTCACCCCTCCACTTT.